Listed below are T cell receptor beta chains from one sample, sequenced in a study of CD8 T cells in ankylosing spondylitis. Each CDR3 protein is one row after TCRdb ran MiXCR on the 5' RACE reads. The profile covers about 360,000 distinct CDR3 sequences, with roughly 14% appearing a single time and 0.95% to 1.4% taken by the ten largest. Sequenced input: blood, either unsorted or a sorted T cell fraction (not recorded which). The receptors were sampled from a male donor with ankylosing spondylitis or in good health (not recorded which). CDR3s include the opening cysteine and the closing phenylalanine or tryptophan. Each record gives: J gene, clone size, V gene, D gene, CDR3 DNA, CDR3 protein. A D gene is named only where the DNA matches it firmly. Rows may omit the clone size; those that give it use once, few, many or a size class.

TRBJ1-3	few	TRBV12-3/TRBV12-4	TRBD1	TGTGCCAGCAGCGCCGACAGGGGAAGTGGAAACACCATATATTTT	CASSADRGSGNTIYF
TRBJ2-4	few	TRBV5-1	.	TGCGCCAGCAGCTTGGATCCAGGATCAAAAAACATTCAGTACTTC	CASSLDPGSKNIQYF
TRBJ2-4	few	TRBV11-2	.	TGTGCCAGCAGCTTAGAATGGGGTGGCGGGACCAAACCTCGAGCCAAAAACATTCAGTACTTC	CASSLEWGGGTKPRAKNIQYF
TRBJ1-1	.	TRBV5-4	.	TGTGCCAGCAGCTCCCCCGGGGTTGTCGGTACTGAAGCTTTCTTT	CASSSPGVVGTEAFF
TRBJ1-5	.	TRBV7-2	.	TGTGCCAGCAGCTTACGTGGGGTGGGGCCCCAGCATTTT	CASSLRGVGPQHF
TRBJ2-5	.	TRBV28	.	TGTGCCAGCAGTTTAAATTTGGTTGGGGAGCGGGAGACCCAGTACTTC	CASSLNLVGERETQYF
TRBJ2-5	.	TRBV5-6	TRBD2	TGTGCCAGCAGCTTGTGGCAGCGGGAGACAGAGACCCAGTACTTC	CASSLWQRETETQYF
TRBJ1-5	few	TRBV2	TRBD1	TGTGCCAGCAGTCACGACAGGGTGGCAAATCAGCCCCAGCATTTT	CASSHDRVANQPQHF
TRBJ1-2	few	TRBV4-1	.	TGCGCCAGCAGCCAACAGGGATTGGGGGGCTACACCTTC	CASSQQGLGGYTF
TRBJ2-7	.	TRBV25-1	.	TGTGCCAGCACCCCGTACGGGCCTGACGAGCAGTACTTC	CASTPYGPDEQYF
TRBJ2-2	.	TRBV11-2	.	TGTGCCAGCAGCTTAGTAGGGCAAACCGGGGAGCTGTTTTTT	CASSLVGQTGELFF
TRBJ2-7	once	TRBV27	.	TGTGCCAGCACGAGGGTTGGGGGGCCCTACGAGCAGTACTTC	CASTRVGGPYEQYF
TRBJ1-5	.	TRBV4-1	.	TGCGCCAGCAGCCAAGGCAGCGTCAATCAGCCCCAGCATTTT	CASSQGSVNQPQHF
TRBJ1-6	.	TRBV10-2	.	TGCGCCAGCAGAGCTGACGGGGGGTACTCACCCCTCCACTTT	CASRADGGYSPLHF
TRBJ2-1	few	TRBV9	TRBD2	TGTGCCAGCCCCTCGGGCCGGGAGCGGGAGGGATACAATGAGCAGTTCTTC	CASPSGREREGYNEQFF
TRBJ2-3	many	TRBV5-1	TRBD2	TGCGCCAGCAGCTCCGGGACTAGCGGGAGCACAGATACGCAGTATTTT	CASSSGTSGSTDTQYF
TRBJ2-2	few	TRBV5-5	.	TGTGCCAGCACCCTGGGGGGGGGCGCGAACACCGGGGAGCTGTTTTTT	CASTLGGGANTGELFF
TRBJ2-6	few	TRBV11-3	.	TGTGCCAGCAGCCGTGGACTGGACTCCTCTGGGGCCAACGTCCTGACTTTC	CASSRGLDSSGANVLTF
TRBJ2-1	few	TRBV6-1	.	TGTGCCACTCCCGGCTACAATGAGCAGTTCTTC	CATPGYNEQFF
TRBJ2-4	.	TRBV12-3/TRBV12-4	.	TGTGCCAGCAGTTTACTTGGATCGGGCAAAAACATTCAGTACTTC	CASSLLGSGKNIQYF
TRBJ1-1	few	TRBV5-1	.	TGCGCCAGCAGCCGTGACAGTGGGGCTGCGAACACTGAAGCTTTCTTT	CASSRDSGAANTEAFF
TRBJ1-2	few	TRBV10-3	.	TGTGCCATCAGTGAGAACAGATTCTACACCTTC	CAISENRFYTF
TRBJ2-3	.	TRBV7-2	.	TGTGCCAGCAGCTCGAAACACTATTTT	CASSSKHYF
TRBJ1-1	.	TRBV4-2	.	TGTGCCAGCAGCTCCCCCACAGGATTCACGAACACTGAAGCTTTCTTT	CASSSPTGFTNTEAFF
TRBJ2-7	.	TRBV11-2	.	TGTGCCAGCAGCTTACTAGGTCTGGACGAGCAGTACTTC	CASSLLGLDEQYF
TRBJ2-7	few	TRBV12-3/TRBV12-4	TRBD2	TGTGCCAGCAGTTCCTGGACTAGCGGGGGGGGGGAGCAGTACTTC	CASSSWTSGGGEQYF
TRBJ2-3	few	TRBV6-4	TRBD1	TGTGCCAGCAGTGACTCGACAGGGGGCGCAGATACGCAGTATTTT	CASSDSTGGADTQYF
TRBJ1-5	.	TRBV3-1	.	TGTGCCAGCAGCCAAGCAGAGAAGGGTCAGCCCCAGCATTTT	CASSQAEKGQPQHF
TRBJ2-7	few	TRBV3-1	.	TGTGCCAGCAGCCAAGAAGGGACACGGAAGGTACTCTTC	CASSQEGTRKVLF
TRBJ2-3	.	TRBV6-5	TRBD2	TGTGCCAGCAGTTACGCTAGCGGGAGAGCAGATACGCAGTATTTT	CASSYASGRADTQYF
TRBJ2-3	.	TRBV5-1	.	TGCGCCAGCAGAATGGGGCAGGGTAGCACAGATACGCAGTATTTT	CASRMGQGSTDTQYF
TRBJ1-1	few	TRBV5-1	TRBD1	TGCGCCAGCAGCACCGGGACAGGGGGCTCGCTTCTCGGAGCTTTCTTT	CASSTGTGGSLLGAFF
TRBJ2-2	many	TRBV5-1	TRBD1	TGCGCCAGCAGAGGACAGGGCGCCGGGGAGCTGTTTTTT	CASRGQGAGELFF
TRBJ1-2	.	TRBV5-1	.	TGCGCCAGCAGCTTGGAATCTTTTGGCCTTGGCTACACCTTC	CASSLESFGLGYTF
TRBJ2-7	.	TRBV2	.	TGTGCCAGCAGTGAAGAGTTATCCTACGAGCAGTACTTC	CASSEELSYEQYF
TRBJ2-1	few	TRBV10-2	TRBD2	TGCGCCAGCGCACCTTCTAGCGGAACCTACAATGAGCAGTTCTTC	CASAPSSGTYNEQFF
TRBJ1-2	few	TRBV7-9	.	TGTGCCAGCAGCTCTTATACAGGTTTCTATGGCTACACCTTC	CASSSYTGFYGYTF
TRBJ1-2	few	TRBV11-2	.	TGTGCCAGCAGCTTAGGGGGTGGAGGGGGAGGCTACACCTTC	CASSLGGGGGGYTF
TRBJ1-6	.	TRBV19	TRBD1	TGTGCCAGTAGTATTCGGGACAGGGATGTTTCACCCCTCCACTTT	CASSIRDRDVSPLHF
TRBJ2-5	.	TRBV18	.	TGTGCCAGCTCCCAGCCGGGGACCCAGTACTTC	CASSQPGTQYF
TRBJ2-3	.	TRBV24-1	TRBD2	TGTGCCACCAGTGATGACCCGCGGCGGGGGGGCCCAGATACGCAGTATTTT	CATSDDPRRGGPDTQYF
TRBJ1-1	.	TRBV20-1	.	TGCAGTGCTAGGGCAGATCAGTACACTGAAGCTTTCTTT	CSARADQYTEAFF
TRBJ1-1	few	TRBV4-1	.	TGCGCCAGCAGCCAAGACGGGGGCTCGAACACTGAAGCTTTCTTT	CASSQDGGSNTEAFF
TRBJ1-2	many	TRBV6-1	TRBD1	TGTGCCAGCAGACCGGGACAGGGTTATGGCTACACCTTC	CASRPGQGYGYTF